These T cell receptor beta chains were read from a single sample in a study of blood T cell repertoires in COVID-19. Libraries were prepared by immunoSEQ multiplex PCR; TCRdb keeps only in-frame clonotypes and omits some of them. The sample includes some 120,000 clones, just under 80% of them seen just once. Sequenced material: peripheral blood. Receptors originate from a human donor in a cohort sampled during active COVID-19. CDR3s include the opening cysteine and the closing phenylalanine or tryptophan. The D gene is left open where the match is weak. Clone size is given for some rows only: seen once, a few or many times, or a class if the clone is expanded.

V gene	clone size	J gene	D gene	CDR3 DNA	CDR3 protein
TRBV9	-	TRBJ1-2	-	TGTGCCAGCAGCGTAAGACAGGACTATGGCTACACCTTC	CASSVRQDYGYTF
TRBV4-2	-	TRBJ1-5	-	TGTGCCAGCAGCCAAGGGTCGCAGGGCACTCAGCCCCAGCATTTT	CASSQGSQGTQPQHF
TRBV4-1	few	TRBJ2-1	TRBD2	TGCGCCAGCAGCCAAGGCCCCTCTAGCGGGAGGGCCGATGAGCAGTTCTTC	CASSQGPSSGRADEQFF
TRBV4-1	-	TRBJ2-7	-	TGCGCCAGCAGCCAAGATCAGGCTAGCAGGTCCGAGCAGTACTTC	CASSQDQASRSEQYF
TRBV9	-	TRBJ1-3	-	TGTGCCAGCAGCGTAATCTCCTCTGGAAACACCATATATTTT	CASSVISSGNTIYF
TRBV30	-	TRBJ2-7	-	TGTGCCTGGAGCCTAGCTTTGGACGAGCAGTACTTC	CAWSLALDEQYF
TRBV9	-	TRBJ1-4	-	TGTGCCAGCAGCGTACAGGGGCGCTCGGGTGAAAAACTGTTTTTT	CASSVQGRSGEKLFF
TRBV7-9	-	TRBJ2-5	-	TGTGCCAGCAGCTTATTGTCAGGGGCTCAGGTAGAGACCCAGTACTTC	CASSLLSGAQVETQYF
TRBV9	once	TRBJ2-1	TRBD1	TGTGCCAGCAGCGGGCCGACAGGGGGCCACAATGAGCAGTTCTTC	CASSGPTGGHNEQFF
TRBV4-1	-	TRBJ2-5	TRBD1	TGCGCCAGCAGCACCAGGACAGGGACGCGGGAGACCCAGTACTTC	CASSTRTGTRETQYF
TRBV5-1	-	TRBJ2-6	-	TGCGCCAGCAAACTGAGCTCTGGGGCCAACGTCCTGACTTTC	CASKLSSGANVLTF
TRBV7-9	-	TRBJ2-5	TRBD2	TGTGCCAGCAACAAGCGGGAGATGAAAACCCAGTACTTC	CASNKREMKTQYF
TRBV5-1	-	TRBJ2-2	-	TGCGCCAGCAGCTTGGCCGGGAACACCGGGGAGCTGTTTTTT	CASSLAGNTGELFF
TRBV5-8	-	TRBJ2-7	-	TGTGCCAGCAGTTCTGACGGACTATTCTCCTACGAGCAGTACTTC	CASSSDGLFSYEQYF
TRBV7-2	-	TRBJ1-2	-	TGTGCCAGCAGCCCGGGATCCGGAGGCTACACCTTC	CASSPGSGGYTF
TRBV28	-	TRBJ2-3	-	TGTGCCAGCAGGCGCGGCTCTAGCACAGATACGCAGTATTTT	CASRRGSSTDTQYF
TRBV5-8	-	TRBJ1-3	TRBD1	TGTGCCAGCAGCCGCGGGACAGCTTATTATTCTGGAAACACCATATATTTT	CASSRGTAYYSGNTIYF
TRBV10-3	-	TRBJ2-2	TRBD1	TGTGCCATCAAGGGGACAGGCGACACCGGGGAGCTGTTTTTT	CAIKGTGDTGELFF
TRBV11-2	-	TRBJ2-7	-	TGTGCCAGCAGCTTAGAAGCAGGGTTGGGCTCCTACGAGCAGTACTTC	CASSLEAGLGSYEQYF
TRBV2	-	TRBJ1-1	-	TGTGCCAGCAGTGCTGGGGCATGGAGCACTGAAGCTTTCTTT	CASSAGAWSTEAFF
TRBV9	-	TRBJ2-1	-	TGTGCCAGCGCGGGAGTGGATACAGGGAACTCTGAGCAGTTCTTC	CASAGVDTGNSEQFF
TRBV28	-	TRBJ2-3	-	TGTGCCAGCAGTTTACCAGGCACAGATACGCAGTATTTT	CASSLPGTDTQYF
TRBV7-2	-	TRBJ2-3	-	TGTGCCAGCAGCTCCAACAGAAAAGATACGCAGTATTTT	CASSSNRKDTQYF
TRBV5-4	-	TRBJ2-7	TRBD2	TGTGCCAGCAGCCTCTTTGGACTAGCGGGAGAGTACTTC	CASSLFGLAGEYF
TRBV7-2	once	TRBJ2-3	-	TGTGCCAGCAGCCTAAGAGGGGGAGATACGCAGTATTTT	CASSLRGGDTQYF
TRBV2	-	TRBJ2-7	TRBD1	TGTGCCAGCAGCGTACAGGGGGCGCCTTACGAGCAGTACTTC	CASSVQGAPYEQYF
TRBV5-1	-	TRBJ2-2	TRBD2	TGCGCCAGCAGCGCCCGGACTAGCGGGGGGCCGATCACCGGGGAGCTGTTTTTT	CASSARTSGGPITGELFF
TRBV10-3	-	TRBJ2-1	TRBD2	TGTGCCATCAGGCAGACAGGGGGCCGTTCTAGCGGGAGGGCTGGTTACAATGAGCAGTTCTTC	CAIRQTGGRSSGRAGYNEQFF
TRBV12-3/TRBV12-4	-	TRBJ1-1	TRBD1	TGTGCCAGCAGTCCAGGACAGGGTTTAAAAGCTTTCTTT	CASSPGQGLKAFF
TRBV11-3	-	TRBJ2-7	TRBD2	TGTGCCAGCAGCCCGGGACTAGCGGGAATGGGGGAGCAGTACTTC	CASSPGLAGMGEQYF
TRBV27	-	TRBJ1-5	TRBD1	TGTGCCAGCAGTTACCTCGGACAGGGGGGGAATCAGCCCCAGCATTTT	CASSYLGQGGNQPQHF
TRBV3-1/TRBV3-2	once	TRBJ1-5	-	TGTGCCAGCAGCCTCAGCGGGAATCAGCCCCAGCATTTT	CASSLSGNQPQHF
TRBV7-9	-	TRBJ2-3	-	TGTGCCTTGGGGGGGGCGTTGACAGATACGCAGTATTTT	CALGGALTDTQYF
TRBV5-1	once	TRBJ2-5	-	-	CASSFGQGATGYF
TRBV2	-	TRBJ2-1	TRBD2	TGTGCCAGCAGTTTGGGACTAGCGGGAGTCAATGAGCAGTTCTTC	CASSLGLAGVNEQFF
TRBV6-5	-	TRBJ2-1	-	TGTGCCAGCCATGAGGGGGGGAATGAGCAGTTCTTC	CASHEGGNEQFF
TRBV6-2/TRBV6-3	-	TRBJ2-7	TRBD1	TGTGCCAGCAGTTACGCAACAGGGGGCGCTTTCCTCTACGAGCAGTACTTC	CASSYATGGAFLYEQYF
TRBV29-1	-	TRBJ1-1	-	TGCAGCGTTTTAGAGGATCAAGCTTTCTTT	CSVLEDQAFF
TRBV5-6	-	TRBJ1-4	TRBD1	TGTGCCAGCAGCCTGCGCCCCGAGGGGGCAGGTAATGAAAAACTGTTTTTT	CASSLRPEGAGNEKLFF
TRBV16	-	TRBJ1-4	-	TGTGCCAGCAGCCACGGAGGGGGGCGCGCGGGGGAACTGTTTTTT	CASSHGGGRAGELFF